This record covers a single T cell receptor beta chain. At least ten counts were recorded for this clonotype. What antigen it recognizes has not been identified. Per-base qualities were not stored, and no clone one base away is much larger. Library generation was performed with PCR. Instrument used: Illumina HiSeq 2500. TCR library preparation used molecular barcoding, with unique molecular identifiers applied to normalize quantification of the TCRbeta repertoire. TCRdb took the public reads, trimmed them with fastp at Q25, ran MiXCR for clone calling and kept in-frame beta chains. CDR3 protein duplicates are merged, each entry listing the most common genes and DNA. Recorded for this sample are 150,000 to 250,000 distinct CDR3 sequences; roughly 14% of them occurred a single time. Less than 15% of the sample lies in the top ten. These data are taken from a study of T-cell reconstitution after alpha-beta-depleted transplantation in children listed by TCRdb under 2016. With respect to the entire study: T-cell immune reconstitution after TCRalphabeta/CD19-depleted allogeneic hematopoietic cell transplantation in children was quantitatively tracked in the study by means of TCR repertoire profiling.

Compared with germline, V lacks 10 bases and J lacks 8 bases; bases without a gene match: 16. The cysteine opens and the phenylalanine closes a CDR3 of 15 amino acids. Here the CDR3 DNA is all that survives: 45 bases in frame from base 1. Per the germline V gene, ENHRY is the CDR1 and SYGVKD is the CDR2. This TCR was sampled from a human donor who donated a stem cell graft to a child with acute lymphoblastic leukemia. The source material was PBMCs from the stem cell graft donor, sampled from the stem cell graft. The V gene is TRBV10-3 and the J gene is TRBJ2-1, and 8 junction bases match TRBD2. The DNA sequence is given as TGTGCCACCCAGAACCCTCGGACTAGCTCCGATGAGCAGTTCTTC. This sequence encodes CATQNPRTSSDEQFF.